This entry describes one T cell receptor (beta chain). This clonotype was seen a handful of times. Its cognate antigen has yet to be identified. Within one base of it there is no much larger clone, and no base qualities were kept. Libraries were made using PCR. The sample was run on an Illumina HiSeq 2500. TCR libraries were prepared with molecular barcoding, using unique molecular identifiers to normalize TCRbeta repertoire quantification. Using fastp at Q25 and MiXCR, TCRdb reprocessed the public reads and kept productive beta chains. Entries that share a CDR3 protein sequence are merged under the most common genes and DNA. The sample table records some 600,000 distinct CDR3 sequences; 15% to 20% of these occur just once. The ten top clones hold approximately 1% of the sample. The sample comes from a study of T-cell reconstitution after alpha-beta-depleted transplantation in children (dated by TCRdb to 2015 to 2016). Regarding the research as a whole: The study quantitatively tracked T-cell immune reconstitution after TCRalphabeta/CD19-depleted allogeneic hematopoietic cell transplantation in children using TCR repertoire profiling.

V is clipped by 1 base and J by 5 bases, and the sequence between their germline boundaries is 12 bases long. The CDR3 runs 14 residues from the cysteine to the phenylalanine. The kept DNA is CDR3 alone, 42 bases in frame from the first base. According to the germline V gene (reference sequence), CDR1 reads DFQATT and CDR2 reads SNEGSKA. Recombination joined TRBV20-1 with TRBJ1-5; a tentative D call is TRBD1 (5 bases match). The source of this sequence is a human donor who donated a stem cell graft to a child with acute myeloid leukemia. The sequencing used PBMCs from the stem cell graft donor, collected from the stem cell graft. The CDR3: CSARAGRVDQPQHF. The nucleotide sequence is given as TGCAGTGCTAGAGCTGGCAGGGTCGATCAGCCCCAGCATTTT.